This T cell receptor beta chain was captured in a study of blood T cell repertoires in COVID-19. In the source study's methods: Counts of nucleated cells, estimated from reference gene primer amplification, were obtained. Assay: immunoSEQ multiplex PCR; the TCRdb copy retains only in-frame clones and omits some. For V, J and clone size, that table is used; D and trimming come from the DNA. The sample lists roughly 200,000 clones, 83% occurring once. Seattle cases were enrolled at active infection and followed longitudinally. Specimen: peripheral blood. This TCR was recovered from a woman in her thirties with COVID-19, enrolled during active disease.

CDR3 in amino acids: CASSLTSRQETQYF. The CDR3 DNA is TGTGCCAGCAGCCTAACTAGTCGGCAAGAGACCCAGTACTTC. The V and J genes are TRBV9 and TRBJ2-5, with D maybe TRBD2 (5 bases). Germline values: CDR1 SGDLS, CDR2 YYNGEE. CDR3 length: 14 residues. Trimming removed 4 bases at V and 2 bases at J, with 12 bases between.